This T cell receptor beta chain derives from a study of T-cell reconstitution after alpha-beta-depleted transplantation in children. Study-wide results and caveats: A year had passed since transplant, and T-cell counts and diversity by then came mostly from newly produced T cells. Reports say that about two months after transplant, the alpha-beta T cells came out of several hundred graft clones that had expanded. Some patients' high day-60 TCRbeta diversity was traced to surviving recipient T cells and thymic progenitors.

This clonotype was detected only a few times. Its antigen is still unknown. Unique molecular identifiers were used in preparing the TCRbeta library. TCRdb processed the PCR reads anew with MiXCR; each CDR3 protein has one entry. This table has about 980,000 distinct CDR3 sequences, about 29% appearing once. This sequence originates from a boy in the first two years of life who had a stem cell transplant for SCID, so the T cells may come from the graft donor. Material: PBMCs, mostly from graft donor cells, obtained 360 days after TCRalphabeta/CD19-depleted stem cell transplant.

The CDR3 protein is CASSPMGRRGLYEQYF. The CDR3, as DNA: TGCGCCAGCAGCCCCATGGGTCGCAGGGGGCTCTACGAGCAGTACTTC. The chain uses TRBV4-1 and TRBJ2-7; 8 bases are a match to TRBD1. The germline gives CDR1 MGHRA, CDR2 YSYEKL. This CDR3 is built from 16 residues. With 4 bases clipped from V and 3 bases from J, the junction kept 11 bases outside the gene matches.